This TCR beta chain comes out of a study of identifying expanded T cells in peripheral blood. Collection occurred without any documented infections or immune events in donors. The CDR3 covers 12 residues. CDR1 and CDR2 (germline): KGHSH, LQKENI. Trimming left V 6 bases short and J 6 bases short, with 12 bases between. Using immunoSEQ multiplex PCR, the repertoire was profiled, and TCRdb retains in-frame clones only, with some absent. The sample holds roughly 92,000 clones, more than 70% seen once. Study results and caveats: Clone count variance between approximately 2-week samples rose with total template count. Over two and four weeks, about 15 and 18 clones changed, versus around 1.1 between replicates.

Points on this clone: Its matching antigen is unknown.

The rearrangement joins TRBV18 to TRBJ2-7; TRBD1 might be the D (5 bases). Sequencing used blood. The source is a person aged 18 to 75 in good health. In DNA, the CDR3 is TGTGCCAGCTCGACCTCCAGGGTCGAGCAGTACTTC. Amino acid sequence: CASSTSRVEQYF.